The clone carrying this T cell receptor (beta chain) was seen once. TCRdb keeps only in-frame clones here, not all; method: immunoSEQ multiplex PCR. The sample has over 80,000 clones; roughly 89% are singletons. J lost 6 bases, V lost 3 bases, and 6 bases had no gene match. The CDR3 is 15 amino acids. Germline loops: CDR1 SGHTA, CDR2 FQGNSA. This sample is drawn from a study of control samples from healthy donors and cancer patients. The sequencing input was blood. The chain has TRBV7-2 and TRBJ1-2; TRBD1 matches at 11 bases. The receptor's source is a man aged 30 to 39 in good health. CDR3 DNA sequence: TGTGCCAGCAGCTTCCTAAGGGACAGGGGGGATGGCTACACCTTC. Protein: CASSFLRDRGDGYTF.